This note documents a single T cell receptor (beta chain) sequence. What it binds is not known. The data were taken from a study of cytomegalovirus exposure and HLA in healthy donors. General study points: In the analysis, some V segments, TRBV6-2 and TRBV6-3 included, were excluded as indistinguishable. On later analysis, the bulk of CMV-associated TCR beta chains appeared to be HLA-restricted. Association with HLA alleles at 0.05 false discovery rate was found for around 15,000 TCR beta sequences in a later analysis.

The study ran its PCR with 60 Vbeta and 13 Jbeta primers. As handled by the study authors: A later analysis tallied 75 million to 80 million unique TCR beta chains, 8.5 million to 11 million of them shared. Data came from immunoSEQ multiplex PCR; TCRdb stores just in-frame clones and leaves some out. V and J calls and clone size are given by that table; D and trimming were obtained from the DNA. Of some 95,000 clones detected, approximately 71% appear once; the ten largest clones hold about a sixth. J lost 1 base, V lost 7 bases, and 3 bases had no gene match. The CDR3 sequence is 14 residues long. The germline V gene has CDR1 SGDLS and CDR2 YYNGEE.

The receptor was derived from a woman under 30 in good health and CMV-seropositive. Material for sequencing was PBMCs. The chain couples TRBV9 to TRBJ2-2; 8 bases line up with TRBD1. CDR3 bases: TGTGCCAGCTCGGGACAGGTGAACACCGGGGAGCTGTTTTTT. Protein sequence: CASSGQVNTGELFF.